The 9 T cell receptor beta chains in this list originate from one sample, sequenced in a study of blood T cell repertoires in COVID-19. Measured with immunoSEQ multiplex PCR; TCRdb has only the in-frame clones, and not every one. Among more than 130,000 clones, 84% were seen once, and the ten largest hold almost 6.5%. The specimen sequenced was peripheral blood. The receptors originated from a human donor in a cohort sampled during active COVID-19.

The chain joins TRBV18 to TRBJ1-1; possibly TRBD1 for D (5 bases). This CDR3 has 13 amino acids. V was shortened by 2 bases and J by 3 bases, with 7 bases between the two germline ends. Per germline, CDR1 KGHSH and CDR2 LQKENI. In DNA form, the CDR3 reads TGTGCCAGCTCACCAAAGACAGACACTGAAGCTTTCTTT. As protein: CASSPKTDTEAFF.

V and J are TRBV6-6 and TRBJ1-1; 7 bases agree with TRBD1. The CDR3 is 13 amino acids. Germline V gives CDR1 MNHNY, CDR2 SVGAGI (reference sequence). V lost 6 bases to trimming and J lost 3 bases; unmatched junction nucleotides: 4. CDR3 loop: CASSRQGDTEAFF. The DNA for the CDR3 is TGTGCCAGCAGCCGTCAGGGGGACACTGAAGCTTTCTTT.

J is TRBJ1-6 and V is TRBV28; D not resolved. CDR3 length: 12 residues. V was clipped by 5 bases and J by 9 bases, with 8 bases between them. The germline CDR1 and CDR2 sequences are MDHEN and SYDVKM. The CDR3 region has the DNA TGTGCCAGCAGTACTCCAACTTCACCCCTCCACTTT. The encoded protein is CASSTPTSPLHF.

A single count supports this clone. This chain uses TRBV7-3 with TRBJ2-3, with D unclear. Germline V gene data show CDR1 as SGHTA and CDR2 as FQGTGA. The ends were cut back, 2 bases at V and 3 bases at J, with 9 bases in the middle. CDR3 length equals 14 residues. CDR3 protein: CASSLAPGTDTQYF. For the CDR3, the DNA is TGTGCCAGCAGCTTAGCCCCCGGTACAGATACGCAGTATTTT.

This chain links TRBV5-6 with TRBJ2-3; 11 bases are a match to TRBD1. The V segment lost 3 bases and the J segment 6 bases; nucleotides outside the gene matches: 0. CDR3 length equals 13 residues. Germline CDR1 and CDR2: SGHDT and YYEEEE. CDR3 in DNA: TGTGCCAGCAGCTGGACAGGGGGCGATACGCAGTATTTT. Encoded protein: CASSWTGGDTQYF.

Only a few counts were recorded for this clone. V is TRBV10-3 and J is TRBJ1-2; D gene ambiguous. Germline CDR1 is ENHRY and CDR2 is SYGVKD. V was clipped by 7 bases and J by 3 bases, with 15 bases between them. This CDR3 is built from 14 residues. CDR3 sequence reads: CAINSIGSYYGYTF. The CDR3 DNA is TGTGCCATCAATTCAATCGGGAGCTACTATGGCTACACCTTC.

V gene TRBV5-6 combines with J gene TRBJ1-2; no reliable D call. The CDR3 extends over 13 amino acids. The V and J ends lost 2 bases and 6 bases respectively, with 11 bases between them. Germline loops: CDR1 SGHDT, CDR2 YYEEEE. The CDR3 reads CASSLGQEDGYTF. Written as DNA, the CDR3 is TGTGCCAGCAGCTTAGGCCAGGAGGATGGCTACACCTTC.

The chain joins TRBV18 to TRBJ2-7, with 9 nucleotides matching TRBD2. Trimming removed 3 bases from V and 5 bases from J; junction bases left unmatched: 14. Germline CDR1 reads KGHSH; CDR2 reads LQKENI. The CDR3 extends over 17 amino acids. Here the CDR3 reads CASSPTALLAGTNEQYF. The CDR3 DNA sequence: TGTGCCAGCTCACCGACCGCTCTGCTAGCGGGGACCAACGAGCAGTACTTC.

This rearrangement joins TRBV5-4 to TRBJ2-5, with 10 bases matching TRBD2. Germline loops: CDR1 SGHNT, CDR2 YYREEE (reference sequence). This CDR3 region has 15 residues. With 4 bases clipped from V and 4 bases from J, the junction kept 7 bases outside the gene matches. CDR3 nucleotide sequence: TGTGCCAGCAGCGAAACTAGCGGGACCCGAGAGACCCAGTACTTC. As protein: CASSETSGTRETQYF.